One and the same sample provided the 6 T cell receptor beta chains below, sequenced in a study of CD8 T cells in ankylosing spondylitis (dated by TCRdb to the late 2010s). The library was produced with 5' RACE. Sequencing was carried out with an Illumina HiSeq 2500. Clones were called with MiXCR by TCRdb after fastp trimmed the public reads at Q25, and only in-frame beta chains were retained. Rows are combined by CDR3 protein, so each entry shows the most common genes and DNA. Present in this sample are around 250,000 distinct CDR3 sequences, around 11% of which were seen just once. The ten largest clonotypes hold 6% to 8% of the sample. Sample: blood, either unsorted or a sorted T cell fraction (not recorded which). Receptors were obtained from a male donor with ankylosing spondylitis or in good health (not recorded which).

This clonotype was seen many times. The chain has TRBV29-1 and TRBJ2-2; D perhaps matches TRBD2 (5 bases). Germline-derived CDR1 and CDR2 are SQVTM and ANQGSEA. V shed 3 bases and J shed 4 bases, with 18 bases lying between them. The CDR3 contains 16 residues. CDR3 region: CSVEGPGGGSTGELFF. DNA of the CDR3: TGCAGCGTTGAGGGCCCGGGCGGAGGCTCCACCGGGGAGCTGTTTTTT.

At least ten counts were recorded for this clonotype. V gene TRBV7-6 combines with J gene TRBJ1-2, with D perhaps TRBD1 (5 bases). CDR1 and CDR2 (germline): SGHVS, FNYEAQ. Between the trimmed V and J ends, which lost 0 bases and 10 bases, there was a span of 15 bases. The CDR3 consists of 14 residues. CDR3 sequence: CASSLAPGGTVYTF. In DNA, the CDR3 is TGTGCCAGCAGCTTAGCGCCCGGAGGGACTGTCTACACCTTC.

This clonotype was picked up many times. This chain links TRBV7-3 with TRBJ2-1, with TRBD2 as a possible D gene (5 bases). The CDR3 is 13 residues long. CDR1 is SGHTA and CDR2 is FQGTGA in the germline V gene. Between the trimmed V and J ends, which lost 1 base and 8 bases, there was a span of 9 bases. The CDR3 spells CASSLMDSYEQFF. Written as DNA, the CDR3 is TGTGCCAGCAGCTTAATGGACTCATATGAGCAGTTCTTC. Based on the CDR3 plus reference TRBV7-3 and TRBJ2-1, the full variable domain is GAGVSQTPSNKVTEKGKYVELRCDPISGHTALYWYRQSLGQGPEFLIYFQGTGAADDSGLPNDRFFAVRPEGSVSTLKIQRTERGDSAVYLCASSLMDSYEQFFGPGTRLTVL.

This clonotype has only a few counts. CDR3 loop: CSARSGTGVETQYF. The CDR3 DNA is TGCAGTGCTAGATCCGGGACAGGGGTAGAGACCCAGTACTTC. V gene TRBV20-1 combines with J gene TRBJ2-5, with TRBD1 matching 10 bases. Trimming cost V 2 bases and J 4 bases; bases outside gene matches: 4. The CDR3 extends over 14 amino acids. Germline-derived CDR1 and CDR2 are DFQATT and SNEGSKA (reference sequence).

The V gene is TRBV5-1, the J gene TRBJ2-3, with D perhaps given as TRBD1 or TRBD2 (6 bases each). This CDR3 contains 15 residues. Trimming left V 7 bases short and J 5 bases short, with 20 bases between. The germline V gene encodes CDR1 SGHRS and CDR2 YFSETQ. Here the CDR3 DNA reads TGCGCCAGCCGCCTCGAAAGGGGGGCGGGAGATACGCAGTATTTT. Its protein product is CASRLERGAGDTQYF. The whole variable domain, filled in from reference TRBV5-1 and TRBJ2-3, reads KAGVTQTPRYLIKTRGQQVTLSCSPISGHRSVSWYQQTPGQGLQFLFEYFSETQRNKGNFPGRFSGRQFSNSRSEMNVSTLELGDSALYLCASRLERGAGDTQYFGPGTRLTVL.

This clonotype was found many times. The J gene is TRBJ2-3, the V gene TRBV6-4; 8 positions agree with TRBD2. With V trimmed by 4 bases and J by 4 bases, 7 bases remained unmatched. The CDR3 loop spans 15 amino acids. Germline V gene sequence: CDR1 MRHNA, CDR2 SNTAGT. The CDR3 here is CASSGEAGVSDTQYF. DNA of the CDR3: TGTGCCAGCAGTGGTGAAGCGGGAGTTTCAGATACGCAGTATTTT.